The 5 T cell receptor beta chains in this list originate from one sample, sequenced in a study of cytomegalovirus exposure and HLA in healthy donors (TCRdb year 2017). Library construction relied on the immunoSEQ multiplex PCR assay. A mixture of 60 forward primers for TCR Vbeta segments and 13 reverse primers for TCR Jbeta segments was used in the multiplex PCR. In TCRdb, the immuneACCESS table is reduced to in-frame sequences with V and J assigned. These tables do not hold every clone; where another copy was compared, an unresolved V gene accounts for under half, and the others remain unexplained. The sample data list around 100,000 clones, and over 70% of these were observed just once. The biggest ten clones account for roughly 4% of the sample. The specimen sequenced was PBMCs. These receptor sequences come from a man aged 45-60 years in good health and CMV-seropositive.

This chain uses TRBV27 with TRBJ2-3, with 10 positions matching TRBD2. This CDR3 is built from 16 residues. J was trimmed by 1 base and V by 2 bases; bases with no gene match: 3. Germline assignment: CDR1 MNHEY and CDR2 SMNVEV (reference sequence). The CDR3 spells CASSLTSGIRTDTQYF. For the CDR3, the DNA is TGTGCCAGCAGTTTAACTAGCGGGATCCGCACAGATACGCAGTATTTT.

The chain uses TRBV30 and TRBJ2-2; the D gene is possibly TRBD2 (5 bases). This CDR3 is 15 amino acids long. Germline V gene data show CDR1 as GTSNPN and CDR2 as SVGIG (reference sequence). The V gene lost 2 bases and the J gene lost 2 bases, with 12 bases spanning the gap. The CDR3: CAWSLGGDNTGELFF. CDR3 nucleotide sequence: TGTGCCTGGAGTTTAGGAGGAGATAACACCGGGGAGCTGTTTTTT.

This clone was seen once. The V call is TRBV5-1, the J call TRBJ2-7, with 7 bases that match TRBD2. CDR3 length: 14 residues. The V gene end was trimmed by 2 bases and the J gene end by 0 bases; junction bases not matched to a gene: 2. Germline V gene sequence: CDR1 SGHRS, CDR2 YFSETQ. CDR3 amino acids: CASSFWTSSYEQYF. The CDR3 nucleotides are TGCGCCAGCAGCTTTTGGACTAGCTCCTACGAGCAGTACTTC.

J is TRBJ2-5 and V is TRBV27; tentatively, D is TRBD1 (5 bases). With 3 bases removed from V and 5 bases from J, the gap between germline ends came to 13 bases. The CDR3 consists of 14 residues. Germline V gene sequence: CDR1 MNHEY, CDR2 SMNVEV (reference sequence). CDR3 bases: TGTGCCAGCAGTTTCTCCCGACAGAGGGAGACCCAGTACTTC. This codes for CASSFSRQRETQYF.

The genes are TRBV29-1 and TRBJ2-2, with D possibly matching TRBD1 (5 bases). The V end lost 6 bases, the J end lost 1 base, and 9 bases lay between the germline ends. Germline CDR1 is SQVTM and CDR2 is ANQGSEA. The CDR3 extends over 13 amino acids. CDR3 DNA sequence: TGCAGCGTGGACACAGGGAACACCGGGGAGCTGTTTTTT. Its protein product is CSVDTGNTGELFF.